The 26 T cell receptor beta chains below all came from one sample that was sequenced in a study of patients and donors after allogeneic stem cell transplantation. TCRdb re-called the RT-PCR reads with MiXCR, one entry per CDR3 protein. Here the sample spans 70,000 to 85,000 distinct CDR3 sequences, around a quarter being singletons. Sequencing was done on a sample of blood, either unsorted or a sorted T cell fraction (not recorded which). The receptors shown here come from a human donor who was either an allogeneic HSCT recipient or a stem cell or donor lymphocyte infusion donor (not recorded which). It is not recorded whose cells these are; they may come from a transplant donor.

The rearrangement joins TRBV5-1 to TRBJ2-5, with TRBD1 matching 7 bases. Germline V gene lookup returns CDR1 SGHRS and CDR2 YFSETQ. The CDR3 has 13 amino acids. With V trimmed by 4 bases and J by 2 bases, 2 bases remained unmatched. DNA for the CDR3: TGCGCCAGCAGCACGGGACAGCAAGAGACCCAGTACTTC. Translating gives CASSTGQQETQYF.

This rearrangement joins TRBV16 to TRBJ1-1; D gene unclear. The CDR3 totals 13 residues. Germline V gives CDR1 KGHSY, CDR2 FQNENV. Trimming removed 3 bases from V and 1 base from J, with 6 bases in between. The CDR3 spells CASSHGGNTEAFF. CDR3 DNA sequence: TGTGCCAGCAGCCATGGCGGGAACACTGAAGCTTTCTTT.

V gene TRBV27 combines with J gene TRBJ1-6; 7 nucleotides match TRBD1. The CDR3 covers 16 residues. V shed 3 bases and J 7 bases; nucleotides not matched to a gene: 9. Germline V gene lookup returns CDR1 MNHEY and CDR2 SMNVEV (reference sequence). The CDR3 DNA sequence: TGTGCCAGCAGTTTCCGTCACAGGGGCTGGAATTCACCCCTCCACTTT. Protein sequence: CASSFRHRGWNSPLHF.

V usage is TRBV6-5 and J usage is TRBJ1-4; tentatively, D is TRBD1 (5 bases). V gave up 7 bases and J gave up 10 bases, with 19 bases separating them. In germline, CDR1 is MNHEY, CDR2 SVGAGI. The CDR3 runs to 14 residues. The CDR3 spells CASTHIGRVVKLFF. The CDR3 bases are TGTGCCAGCACCCATATAGGCAGGGTGGTAAAACTGTTTTTT.

This clonotype was counted only a few times. The chain uses TRBV5-6 and TRBJ1-6; D gene unclear. Trimming shortened V by 4 bases and J by 0 bases, and 8 bases separated the two germline ends. The CDR3 spans 15 residues. Germline lookup yields CDR1 SGHDT and CDR2 YYEEEE. In DNA, the CDR3 is TGTGCCAGCAGCCCTGGATTCTCCTATAATTCACCCCTCCACTTT. Translation: CASSPGFSYNSPLHF. Full variable domain (rest looked up from reference TRBV5-6 and TRBJ1-6): DAGVTQSPTHLIKTRGQQVTLRCSPKSGHDTVSWYQQALGQGPQFIFQYYEEEERQRGNFPDRFSGHQFPNYSSELNVNALLLGDSALYLCASSPGFSYNSPLHFGNGTRLTVT.

This clonotype was observed many times. J is TRBJ1-5 and V is TRBV20-1; D uncertain. This CDR3 is built from 14 residues. V was trimmed by 0 bases and J by 10 bases, leaving 16 bases between them. CDR1 DFQATT and CDR2 SNEGSKA come from the germline V gene (reference sequence). The DNA of the CDR3 is TGCAGTGCTAGAGATACGGCAGGTCGGAAACCCCAGCATTTT. It encodes CSARDTAGRKPQHF.

The chain is built from TRBV7-9 and TRBJ2-1, with unresolved D. Deletions cut 1 base from V and 7 bases from J, with 8 bases between. CDR3 size: 13 residues. Germline V gene sequence: CDR1 SEHNR, CDR2 FQNEAQ (reference sequence). The CDR3 DNA sequence: TGTGCCAGCAGCTTAGGGTTGGCGAATGAGCAGTTCTTC. It encodes CASSLGLANEQFF. The complete variable domain, with remaining parts taken from reference TRBV7-9 and TRBJ2-1, reads DTGVSQNPRHKITKRGQNVTFRCDPISEHNRLYWYRQTLGQGPEFLTYFQNEAQLEKSRLLSDRFSAERPKGSFSTLEIQRTEQGDSAMYLCASSLGLANEQFFGPGTRLTVL.

This chain connects TRBV5-1 to TRBJ2-1; D may be TRBD2 (5 bases). The CDR3 has 14 amino acids. V was shortened by 4 bases and J by 3 bases, with 11 bases between the two germline ends. From germline, CDR1 is SGHRS and CDR2 YFSETQ. For the CDR3, the DNA is TGCGCCAGCAGCGCGCGAGGGATCTACAATGAGCAGTTCTTC. Amino acid sequence: CASSARGIYNEQFF.

The chain uses TRBV10-3 and TRBJ2-1; the D call may be TRBD1 or TRBD2 (5 bases each). The V and J ends lost 10 bases and 15 bases respectively, with 13 bases between them. The CDR3 length is 9 residues. Germline CDR1 and CDR2: ENHRY and SYGVKD. CDR3 amino acids: CATRDPWFF. The DNA of the CDR3 is TGTGCCACCAGGGACCCCTGGTTCTTC.

This clonotype was detected a few times. V usage is TRBV7-9 and J usage is TRBJ2-3; weak D call: TRBD2 (6 bases). The CDR3 length is 15 residues. The germline V and J ends were trimmed by 5 bases and 4 bases, with 16 bases remaining between them. Germline-derived CDR1 and CDR2 are SEHNR and FQNEAQ (reference sequence). Here the CDR3 DNA reads TGTGCCAGCAGCCCCCGAGGCGGGGCCCCAGATACGCAGTATTTT. It is translated as CASSPRGGAPDTQYF.

The V gene is TRBV5-1, the J gene TRBJ1-4; tentatively, D is TRBD1 (5 bases). Germline CDR1 and CDR2: SGHRS and YFSETQ. V lost 4 bases to trimming and J lost 8 bases, with 18 bases between them. The CDR3 has 15 residues. CDR3 protein: CASSPAGTWGEKLFF. The CDR3 nucleotides are TGCGCCAGCAGCCCCGCCGGGACGTGGGGAGAAAAACTGTTTTTT.

On this clonotype: Sequence at one end of the junction differs from germline and may be a read error. The chain couples TRBV29-1 to TRBJ1-2; unclear D gene. CDR1 and CDR2 (germline): SQVTM, ANQGSEA. The CDR3 extends over 13 amino acids. In DNA form, the CDR3 reads TGCAGCGTTGGGACTCGATTATCCTATGGCTGCACCTTC. Protein sequence: CSVGTRLSYGCTF.

The chain links TRBV6-5 to TRBJ1-2, with D unresolved. V was cut by 5 bases and J by 4 bases, with 11 bases left in between. This CDR3 has 13 residues. CDR1 is MNHEY and CDR2 is SVGAGI in the germline V gene. The CDR3 loop is CASSPDWVYGYTF. The CDR3 region has the DNA TGTGCCAGCAGTCCCGATTGGGTCTATGGCTACACCTTC.

The gene calls are TRBV6-5 and TRBJ2-7, with D unclear. The CDR3 consists of 13 residues. CDR1 MNHEY and CDR2 SVGAGI come from the germline V gene. V lost 2 bases and J 0 bases, leaving 5 bases between the germline ends. CDR3 region: CASSYRISYEQYF. The DNA for the CDR3 is TGTGCCAGCAGTTACAGGATCTCCTACGAGCAGTACTTC.

The chain is built from TRBV9 and TRBJ2-2, with 7 bases that match TRBD1. This CDR3 is 15 amino acids long. Unmatched junction bases numbered 3, after V lost 4 bases and J lost 0 bases. Germline values: CDR1 SGDLS, CDR2 YYNGEE. The CDR3 nucleotides are TGTGCCAGCAGCTGGGACAGCGCGAACACCGGGGAGCTGTTTTTT. It codes for CASSWDSANTGELFF.

The gene calls are TRBV5-6 and TRBJ2-1; 9 bases line up with TRBD2. V dropped 5 bases and J dropped 7; count of bases not matched to a gene: 4. In germline, CDR1 is SGHDT, CDR2 YYEEEE. The CDR3 has 13 residues. In nucleotides, the CDR3 is TGTGCCAGCAGGCGACTAGCGGTGAATGAGCAGTTCTTC. Translating gives CASRRLAVNEQFF.

A few counts support this clonotype. This chain joins TRBV20-1 and TRBJ1-4; tentative D call: TRBD1 (5 bases). CDR3 length: 14 amino acids. Germline V CDR1 and CDR2: DFQATT, SNEGSKA (reference sequence). V gave up 3 bases and J gave up 6 bases, with 14 bases separating them. The CDR3 DNA reads TGCAGTGCTAGTCCATCTGGGGGGGATGAAAAACTGTTTTTT. Translating it yields CSASPSGGDEKLFF.

The chain employs TRBV4-2 and TRBJ2-3; 7 bases match TRBD2. In germline, CDR1 is LGHNA, CDR2 YNFKEQ. The CDR3 loop spans 17 amino acids. Trimming removed 0 bases from V and 1 base from J; junction bases left unmatched: 7. CDR3 coding DNA: TGTGCCAGCAGCCAAGATAAGCCTAGCGGTCGCACAGATACGCAGTATTTT. Translating gives CASSQDKPSGRTDTQYF.

This clonotype was counted between two and nine times. The chain has TRBV12-3 or TRBV12-4 and TRBJ2-1; D may be TRBD1 or TRBD2 (6 bases each). CDR3 size: 16 residues. V dropped 6 bases and J dropped 4 bases, with 19 bases sitting between them. Here the CDR3 DNA reads TGTGCCAGCAGCCTAGCGACAGGCGGCCTATACAATGAGCAGTTCTTC. Amino acid sequence: CASSLATGGLYNEQFF.

This clonotype was seen at least ten times. The rearrangement joins TRBV6-6 to TRBJ1-1; D possibly corresponds to TRBD1 (6 bases). The germline V gene has CDR1 MNHNY and CDR2 SVGAGI (reference sequence). The CDR3 is made up of 12 amino acids. V was trimmed by 5 bases and J by 3 bases, leaving 7 bases between them. The CDR3 DNA sequence: TGTGCCAGCAGTACAGGGTACACTGAAGCTTTCTTT. Amino acids: CASSTGYTEAFF.

This clonotype was observed a handful of times. The chain has TRBV7-3 and TRBJ2-2, with 7 positions matching TRBD1. Germline loops: CDR1 SGHTA, CDR2 FQGTGA. With 1 base clipped from V and 0 bases from J, the junction kept 8 bases outside the gene matches. The CDR3 runs to 18 residues. The CDR3 nucleotides are TGTGCCAGCAGCTTAAGCCCACAGGGGACCACGAACACCGGGGAGCTGTTTTTT. Its protein product is CASSLSPQGTTNTGELFF.

There are a few counts of this clonotype. The chain recombines TRBV14 with TRBJ1-3; 10 nucleotides match TRBD1. Unmatched junction bases numbered 0, after V lost 1 base and J lost 0 bases. The CDR3 is 16 residues long. The germline V gene has CDR1 SGHDN and CDR2 FVKESK. In DNA form, the CDR3 reads TGTGCCAGCAGCCAAGGGACAGGGGGCTCTGGAAACACCATATATTTT. It is translated as CASSQGTGGSGNTIYF.

A few counts support this clonotype. V gene TRBV9 combines with J gene TRBJ1-6; TRBD1 matches at 8 bases. The CDR3 contains 16 residues. V was clipped by 4 bases and J by 10 bases; unmatched bases: 13. The germline gives CDR1 SGDLS, CDR2 YYNGEE. The DNA of the CDR3 is TGTGCCAGCAGCCCCCGCTCGGACAGGGAAGGGTCACCCCTCCACTTT. Its translation is CASSPRSDREGSPLHF.

This clonotype turned up a few times. This chain uses TRBV12-3 or TRBV12-4 with TRBJ1-2, with unresolved D. The length of the CDR3 is 14 residues. V lost 1 base, J lost 2 bases, and 8 bases lay in between. The CDR3 spells CASSLGASNYGYTF. The CDR3 coding sequence is TGTGCCAGCAGTTTAGGCGCGTCCAACTATGGCTACACCTTC.

Here the CDR3 reads CASSQQGSLNYEQYF. CDR3 DNA: TGTGCCAGCAGCCAACAGGGGTCTTTAAACTACGAGCAGTACTTC. The chain has TRBV3-1 and TRBJ2-7; tentatively, D is TRBD1 (6 bases). CDR1 is LGHDT, CDR2 YNNKEL, per germline (reference sequence). The V end lost 2 bases, the J end lost 3 bases, and 14 bases lay between the germline ends. CDR3 length equals 15 residues.

This clonotype has ten or more counts. V gene TRBV6-2 or TRBV6-3 combines with J gene TRBJ1-1, with a tentative D call TRBD1 (5 bases). The CDR3 sequence is 14 residues long. Germline CDR1 MNHEY, CDR2 SVGEGT. Trimming stripped 8 bases from V and 6 bases from J, with 19 bases between. CDR3 sequence (DNA): TGTGCCAGCGTCCCGAGGGGAAATTCTCCTGAAGCTTTCTTT. This gives the protein CASVPRGNSPEAFF.